These 20 T cell receptor beta chains came from one sample sequenced in a study of T cell responses to AZD1222 COVID-19 vaccine. TCRdb's table, derived via immunoSEQ multiplex PCR, lists solely in-frame clones and lacks some. The sample consists of about 150,000 clones, 85% to 90% of them appearing once. Sequenced here: peripheral blood, sampled on day 0 of MenACWY control vaccination. These receptor sequences come from an adult in good health.

This clone was found a few times. The chain links TRBV5-5 to TRBJ2-2; 10 bases line up with TRBD1. V lost 1 base, J lost 5 bases, and 11 bases stayed unmatched. The CDR3 is made up of 18 amino acids. In germline, CDR1 is SGHKS, CDR2 YYEKEE (reference sequence). Here the CDR3 reads CASSLRETGGPQTGELFF. The CDR3 nucleotides read TGTGCCAGCAGCTTGCGCGAGACAGGGGGCCCTCAGACCGGGGAGCTGTTTTTT.

The V gene is TRBV4-2, the J gene TRBJ2-3; 12 bases match TRBD2. This CDR3 comprises 16 residues. CDR1 LGHNA and CDR2 YNFKEQ come from the germline V gene. With V trimmed by 7 bases and J by 3 bases, 8 bases remained unmatched. CDR3 coding DNA: TGTGCCAGCACCACACTAGCGGGGGGTTATACAGATACGCAGTATTTT. It yields the protein CASTTLAGGYTDTQYF.

Here the CDR3 DNA reads TGCGCCAGCAGCCGAGGGGAGTCCAAAAACATTCAGTACTTC. This encodes CASSRGESKNIQYF. V is TRBV5-1 and J is TRBJ2-4, with D possibly called TRBD1 or TRBD2 (5 bases each). There are 14 residues in the CDR3. V was shortened by 4 bases and J by 2 bases, with 10 bases between the two germline ends. CDR1 is SGHRS and CDR2 is YFSETQ in the germline V gene. Combining the CDR3 with reference TRBV5-1 and TRBJ2-4 gives the whole variable domain KAGVTQTPRYLIKTRGQQVTLSCSPISGHRSVSWYQQTPGQGLQFLFEYFSETQRNKGNFPGRFSGRQFSNSRSEMNVSTLELGDSALYLCASSRGESKNIQYFGAGTRLSVL.

The rearrangement links TRBV19 to TRBJ1-5; TRBD1 aligns across 9 bases. The CDR3 is 14 residues long. Trimming removed 5 bases from V and 7 bases from J; junction bases left unmatched: 6. Germline-derived CDR1 and CDR2 are LNHDA and SQIVND (reference sequence). The CDR3 nucleotides are TGTGCCAGTAGTCAGGGACAGGGCGGCCAGCCCCAGCATTTT. This gives the protein CASSQGQGGQPQHF.

This chain connects TRBV19 to TRBJ1-2; D gene ambiguous. Germline lookup yields CDR1 LNHDA and CDR2 SQIVND (reference sequence). The CDR3 totals 13 residues. The V end was cut by 8 bases, the J end by 2 bases, with 12 bases between. The CDR3: CASRRVGNYGYTF. The CDR3 DNA follows: TGTGCCAGTCGTAGAGTGGGGAACTATGGCTACACCTTC.

The chain is built from TRBV28 and TRBJ1-3; possibly TRBD1 for D (6 bases). The germline V gene encodes CDR1 MDHEN and CDR2 SYDVKM. The CDR3 runs 16 residues. Between the trimmed V and J ends, which lost 2 bases and 2 bases, there was a span of 13 bases. CDR3 protein: CASSLGQPGPGNTIYF. The DNA for the CDR3 is TGTGCCAGCAGTTTAGGACAGCCGGGGCCTGGAAACACCATATATTTT.

Written as DNA, the CDR3 is TGCGCCAGCAGCTTGGAGCTAGCGGGACGTACAGATACGCAGTATTTT. Encoded protein: CASSLELAGRTDTQYF. The V call is TRBV5-1, the J call TRBJ2-3; the match to TRBD2 covers 9 bases. The CDR3 totals 16 residues. V was pared by 0 bases and J by 3 bases, with 5 bases of the junction left unmatched. The germline CDR1 and CDR2 sequences are SGHRS and YFSETQ.

The V gene is TRBV19, the J gene TRBJ2-3; 8 bases match TRBD2. CDR1 and CDR2 from the germline V gene are LNHDA and SQIVND (reference sequence). Trimming cost V 6 bases and J 2 bases; bases outside gene matches: 10. CDR3 size: 16 residues. The CDR3 region is CASSGGAVPHTDTQYF. The DNA of the CDR3 is TGTGCCAGTAGCGGGGGGGCCGTCCCCCACACAGATACGCAGTATTTT.

Here the CDR3 reads CASSLAPVVTNEKLFF. In nucleotides, the CDR3 is TGTGCCAGCAGCTTAGCGCCAGTCGTAACAAATGAAAAACTGTTTTTT. The chain carries TRBV7-2 and TRBJ1-4; no definite D call. CDR1 is SGHTA, CDR2 FQGNSA, per germline. The CDR3 spans 16 residues. V was shortened by 0 bases and J by 5 bases, with 13 bases between the two germline ends. Based on the CDR3 plus reference TRBV7-2 and TRBJ1-4, the full variable domain is GAGVSQSPSNKVTEKGKDVELRCDPISGHTALYWYRQSLGQGLEFLIYFQGNSAPDKSGLPSDRFSAERTGGSVSTLTIQRTQQEDSAVYLCASSLAPVVTNEKLFFGSGTQLSVL.

The chain recombines TRBV27 with TRBJ1-2; D remains ambiguous. The germline V gene has CDR1 MNHEY and CDR2 SMNVEV (reference sequence). Trimming took off 7 bases at V and 8 bases at J, with 17 bases between the two ends. The CDR3 extends over 13 amino acids. The CDR3 is CASTQSTVSGYTF. CDR3 coding DNA: TGTGCCAGCACCCAATCAACAGTGTCCGGCTACACCTTC.

CDR3 amino acids: CASSLAKGSSTDTQYF. DNA of the CDR3: TGTGCCAGCAGCTTGGCCAAGGGCAGTTCCACAGATACGCAGTATTTT. The V and J genes are TRBV5-5 and TRBJ2-3; D gene uncertain. Trimming shortened V by 0 bases and J by 2 bases, and 13 bases separated the two germline ends. Germline V gene data show CDR1 as SGHKS and CDR2 as YYEKEE (reference sequence). This CDR3 is built from 16 residues.

The sample holds a few counts of this clone. The genes are TRBV11-2 and TRBJ1-1; D is unresolved. Between the trimmed V and J ends, which lost 0 bases and 3 bases, there was a span of 11 bases. The CDR3 runs 15 residues. CDR1 is SGHAT, CDR2 FQNNGV, per germline. CDR3 sequence reads: CASSLDPWEYTEAFF. The CDR3 coding sequence is TGTGCCAGCAGCTTAGATCCGTGGGAGTACACTGAAGCTTTCTTT.

This clone has a single count. The chain couples TRBV7-2 to TRBJ1-2; 12 bases are shared with TRBD1. The CDR3 extends over 17 amino acids. J lost 8 bases, V lost 1 base, and 11 bases had no gene match. Germline CDR1 is SGHTA and CDR2 is FQGNSA. The CDR3 region has the DNA TGTGCCAGCAGCTTAGGGCCAGGGACAGGGGGCTCAGGGGGCTACACCTTC. This codes for CASSLGPGTGGSGGYTF. The full variable domain, with the rest looked up from reference TRBV7-2 and TRBJ1-2, is GAGVSQSPSNKVTEKGKDVELRCDPISGHTALYWYRQSLGQGLEFLIYFQGNSAPDKSGLPSDRFSAERTGGSVSTLTIQRTQQEDSAVYLCASSLGPGTGGSGGYTFGSGTRLTVV.

The V gene is TRBV9, the J gene TRBJ1-2; TRBD1 aligns across 9 bases. Germline assignment: CDR1 SGDLS and CDR2 YYNGEE. V gave up 0 bases and J gave up 4 bases; unmatched junction bases: 10. This CDR3 is 17 amino acids long. CDR3 in DNA: TGTGCCAGCAGCGTAGAGGCACAGGGGGCGCGAAGCTATGGCTACACCTTC. Residues: CASSVEAQGARSYGYTF.

The V call is TRBV5-1, the J call TRBJ2-5; TRBD1 matches 12 bases. V shed 2 bases and J 5 bases; nucleotides not matched to a gene: 7. CDR1 and CDR2 (germline): SGHRS, YFSETQ. The CDR3 totals 16 residues. CDR3 in amino acids: CASSLPGQGAGETQYF. DNA of the CDR3: TGCGCCAGCAGCTTACCGGGACAGGGGGCAGGGGAGACCCAGTACTTC.

This clone was detected only once. The chain joins TRBV7-2 to TRBJ2-5; D is undetermined. CDR1 SGHTA and CDR2 FQGNSA come from the germline V gene. The length of the CDR3 is 12 residues. V lost 5 bases and J 4 bases, leaving 8 bases between the germline ends. The CDR3 sequence is CASSNLRETQYF. In DNA, the CDR3 is TGTGCCAGCAGCAACCTTCGAGAGACCCAGTACTTC.

This chain uses TRBV6-5 with TRBJ1-2; TRBD1 matches at 7 bases. In germline, CDR1 is MNHEY, CDR2 SVGAGI. After removal of 7 bases from V and 7 bases from J, the junction contained 9 bases not matched to a gene. CDR3 length equals 13 residues. CDR3 bases: TGTGCCAGCATCCTCACAGGGGAGGGTGGCTACACCTTC. Protein sequence: CASILTGEGGYTF.

The chain uses TRBV5-4 and TRBJ1-1; 7 positions match TRBD1. From germline, CDR1 is SGHNT and CDR2 YYREEE (reference sequence). This CDR3 region has 15 residues. Trimming cost V 7 bases and J 3 bases; bases outside gene matches: 12. CDR3 DNA: TGTGCCAGCCAATTGTCAGGGGGTTCGTACACTGAAGCTTTCTTT. Residues: CASQLSGGSYTEAFF.

On this clone itself: One junction end disagrees with the germline gene, perhaps due to a read error. The V gene is TRBV23-1, the J gene TRBJ2-6; no clear D. TRBV23-1 falls under the ORF class, with uncertain function. The CDR3 runs 18 residues. The CDR3 sequence is CASSVTMLRNKVGQRPDF. The CDR3 coding sequence is TGCGCCAGCAGTGTGACGATGCTACGCAACAAAGTCGGCCAACGTCCTGACTTC.

The chain employs TRBV5-5 and TRBJ2-1; 12 bases fit TRBD2. Germline trimming cut 2 bases from V and 4 bases from J; bases unmatched to any gene: 4. This CDR3 is 16 amino acids long. Per the germline V gene, CDR1 is SGHKS and CDR2 is YYEKEE (reference sequence). The CDR3 sequence: CASSFSLAGGYNEQFF. CDR3 DNA sequence: TGTGCCAGCAGCTTCTCCCTAGCGGGGGGGTACAATGAGCAGTTCTTC.